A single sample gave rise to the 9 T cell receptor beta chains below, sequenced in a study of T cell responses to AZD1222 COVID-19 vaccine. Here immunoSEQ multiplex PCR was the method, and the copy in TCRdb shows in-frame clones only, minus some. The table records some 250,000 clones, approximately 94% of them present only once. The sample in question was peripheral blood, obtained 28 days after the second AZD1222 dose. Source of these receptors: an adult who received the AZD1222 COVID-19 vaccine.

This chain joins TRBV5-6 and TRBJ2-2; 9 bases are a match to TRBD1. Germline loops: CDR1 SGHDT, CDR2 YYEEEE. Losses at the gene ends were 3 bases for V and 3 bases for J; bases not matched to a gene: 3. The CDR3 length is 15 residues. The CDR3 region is CASSSRDRDTGELFF. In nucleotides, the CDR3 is TGTGCCAGCAGCTCCCGGGACAGGGACACCGGGGAGCTGTTTTTT.

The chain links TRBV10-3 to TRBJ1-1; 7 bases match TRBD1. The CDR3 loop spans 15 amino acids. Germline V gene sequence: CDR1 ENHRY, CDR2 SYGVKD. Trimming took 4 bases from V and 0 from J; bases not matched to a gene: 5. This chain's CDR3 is CAISGGQKLNTEAFF. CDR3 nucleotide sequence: TGTGCCATCAGTGGGGGACAGAAGTTGAACACTGAAGCTTTCTTT.

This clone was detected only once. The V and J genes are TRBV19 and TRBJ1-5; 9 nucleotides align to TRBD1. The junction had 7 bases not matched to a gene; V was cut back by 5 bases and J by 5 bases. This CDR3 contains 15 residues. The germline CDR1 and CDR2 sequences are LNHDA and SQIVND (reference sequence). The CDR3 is CASSDGQGIYQPQHF. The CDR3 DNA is TGTGCCAGTAGTGACGGACAGGGGATCTATCAGCCCCAGCATTTT.

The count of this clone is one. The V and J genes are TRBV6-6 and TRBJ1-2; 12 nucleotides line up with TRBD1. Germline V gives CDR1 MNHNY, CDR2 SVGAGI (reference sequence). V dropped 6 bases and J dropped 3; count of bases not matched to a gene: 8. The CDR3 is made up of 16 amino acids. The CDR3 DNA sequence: TGTGCCAGCAGCCGGGACAGGGGGCGCGTGGACTATGGCTACACCTTC. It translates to CASSRDRGRVDYGYTF.

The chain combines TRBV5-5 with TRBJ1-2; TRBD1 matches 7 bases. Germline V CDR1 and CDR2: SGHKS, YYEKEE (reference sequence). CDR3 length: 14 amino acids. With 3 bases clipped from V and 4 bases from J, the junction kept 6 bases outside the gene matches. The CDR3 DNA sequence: TGTGCCAGCAGCTCCCAGGGGGAGGTCTATGGCTACACCTTC. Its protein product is CASSSQGEVYGYTF.

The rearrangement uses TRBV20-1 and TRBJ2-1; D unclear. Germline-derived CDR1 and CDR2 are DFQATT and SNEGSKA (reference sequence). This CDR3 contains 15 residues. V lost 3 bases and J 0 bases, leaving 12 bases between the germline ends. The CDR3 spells CSASSHPSSYNEQFF. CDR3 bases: TGCAGTGCTAGTAGTCATCCGAGCTCCTACAATGAGCAGTTCTTC.

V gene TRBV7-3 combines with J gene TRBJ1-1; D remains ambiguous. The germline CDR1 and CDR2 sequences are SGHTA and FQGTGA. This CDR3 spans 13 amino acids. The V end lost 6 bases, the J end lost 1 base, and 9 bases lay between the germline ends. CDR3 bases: TGTGCCAGCAGATACCAGGAGAACACTGAAGCTTTCTTT. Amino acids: CASRYQENTEAFF.

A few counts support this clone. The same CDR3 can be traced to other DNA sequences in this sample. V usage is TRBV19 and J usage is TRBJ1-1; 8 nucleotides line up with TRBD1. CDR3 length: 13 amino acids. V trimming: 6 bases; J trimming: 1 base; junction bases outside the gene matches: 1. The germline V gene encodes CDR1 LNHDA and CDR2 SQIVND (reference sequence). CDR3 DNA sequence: TGTGCCAGTAGCGACAGGGGGAACACTGAAGCTTTCTTT. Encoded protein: CASSDRGNTEAFF.

CDR3 residues: CASPLGRSYGYTF. The CDR3 DNA is TGCGCCAGCCCCCTCGGGAGGAGCTATGGCTACACCTTC. The J gene is TRBJ1-2, the V gene TRBV10-1; no clear D. The CDR3 contains 13 residues. Germline CDR1 is WNHNN and CDR2 is SYGVQD (reference sequence). Trimming pared 8 bases from V and 4 bases from J, leaving 14 bases between.